What follows describes a single TCR beta chain. At one end, the junction sequence differs from germline, possibly due to a read error. The CDR3 loop spans 15 amino acids. The V gene's germline CDR1 is ENHRY and CDR2 SYGVKD. Original processing methods: Reference gene primer amplification gave nucleated cell count estimates. Some clones are missing from TCRdb's copy, which holds only in-frame ones; the method was immunoSEQ multiplex PCR. V, J and clone size are taken as reported in that table, and D and trimming were inferred from the DNA itself. This table holds 250,000 to 300,000 clones, nearly 90% found once. Seattle's enrolled individuals joined amid active infection and were then monitored longitudinally. This specimen belongs to a study of blood T cell repertoires in COVID-19. About the study: Sites in the United States, Italy and Spain provided acute and convalescent COVID-19 samples. T cells, B-cell-depleted T cells, or PBMCs provided the cDNA or gDNA that served as material.

Material: peripheral blood. This clonotype was sampled from a woman in her fifties or sixties with COVID-19, enrolled during active disease. The chain employs TRBV10-3 and TRBJ2-7; 8 nucleotides line up with TRBD1. The CDR3 reads CAISESGQPPTGGSF. In DNA form, the CDR3 reads TGTGCCATCAGTGAGTCAGGACAGCCACCCACAGGGGGATCCTTC.